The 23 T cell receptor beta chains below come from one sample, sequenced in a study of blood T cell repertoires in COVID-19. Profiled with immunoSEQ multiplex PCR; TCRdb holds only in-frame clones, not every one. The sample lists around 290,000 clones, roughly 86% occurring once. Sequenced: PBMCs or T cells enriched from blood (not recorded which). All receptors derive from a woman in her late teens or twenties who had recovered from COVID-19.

This chain's CDR3 is CASSRAGGSYEQYF. CDR3 bases: TGTGCCAGCTCCCGGGCAGGGGGTTCCTACGAGCAGTACTTC. The chain uses TRBV6-5 and TRBJ2-7; 7 bases map to TRBD1. After removal of 8 bases from V and 1 base from J, the junction contained 8 bases not matched to a gene. The CDR3 has 14 amino acids. CDR1 and CDR2 from the germline V gene are MNHEY and SVGAGI.

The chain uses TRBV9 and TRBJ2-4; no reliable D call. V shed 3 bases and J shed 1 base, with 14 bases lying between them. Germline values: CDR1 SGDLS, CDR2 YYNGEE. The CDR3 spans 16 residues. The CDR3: CASSATPSWAKNIQYF. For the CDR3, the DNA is TGTGCCAGCAGCGCCACTCCGAGTTGGGCCAAAAACATTCAGTACTTC. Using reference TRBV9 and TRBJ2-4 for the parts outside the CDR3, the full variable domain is DSGVTQTPKHLITATGQRVTLRCSPRSGDLSVYWYQQSLDQGLQFLIQYYNGEERAKGNILERFSAQQFPDLHSELNLSSLELGDSALYFCASSATPSWAKNIQYFGAGTRLSVL.

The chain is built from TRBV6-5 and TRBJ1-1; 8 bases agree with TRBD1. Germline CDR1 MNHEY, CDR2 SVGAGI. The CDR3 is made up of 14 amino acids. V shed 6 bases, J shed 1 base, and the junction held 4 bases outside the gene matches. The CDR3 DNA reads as TGTGCCAGCAGCGACAGGGGAGGGAACACTGAAGCTTTCTTT. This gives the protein CASSDRGGNTEAFF.

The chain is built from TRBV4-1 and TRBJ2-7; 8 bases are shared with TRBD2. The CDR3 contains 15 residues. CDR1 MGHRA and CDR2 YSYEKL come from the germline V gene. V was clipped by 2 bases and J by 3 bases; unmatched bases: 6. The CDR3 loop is CASSQIAGGGYEQYF. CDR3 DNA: TGCGCCAGCAGCCAAATTGCGGGAGGAGGCTACGAGCAGTACTTC.

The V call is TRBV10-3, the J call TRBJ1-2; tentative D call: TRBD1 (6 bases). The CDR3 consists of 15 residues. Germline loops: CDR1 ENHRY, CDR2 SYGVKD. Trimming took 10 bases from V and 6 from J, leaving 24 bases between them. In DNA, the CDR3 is TGTGCCACTGTTAACCGGGACCGAGGGGGGGATGGCTACACCTTC. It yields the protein CATVNRDRGGDGYTF.

CDR3: CALTSGGPTLYEQYF. The CDR3 DNA sequence: TGTGCCTTGACTAGCGGGGGGCCCACCCTCTACGAGCAGTACTTC. This chain joins TRBV30 and TRBJ2-7; 13 nucleotides line up with TRBD2. V was clipped by 7 bases and J by 3 bases; unmatched bases: 9. The germline gives CDR1 GTSNPN, CDR2 SVGIG (reference sequence). This CDR3 is 15 amino acids long.

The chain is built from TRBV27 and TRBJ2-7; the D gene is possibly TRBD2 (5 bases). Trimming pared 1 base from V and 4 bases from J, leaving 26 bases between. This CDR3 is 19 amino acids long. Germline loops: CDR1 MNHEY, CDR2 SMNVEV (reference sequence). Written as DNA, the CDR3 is TGTGCCAGCAGTTTATATTCCCCCCAACTAGGGTCCCGACAATACGAGCAGTACTTC. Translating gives CASSLYSPQLGSRQYEQYF.

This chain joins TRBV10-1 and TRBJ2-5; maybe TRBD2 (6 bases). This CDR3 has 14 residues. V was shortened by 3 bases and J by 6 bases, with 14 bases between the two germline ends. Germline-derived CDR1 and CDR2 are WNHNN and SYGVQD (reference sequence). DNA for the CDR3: TGCGCCAGCAGTGAAACTAGCTCAGTAAAGACCCAGTACTTC. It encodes CASSETSSVKTQYF.

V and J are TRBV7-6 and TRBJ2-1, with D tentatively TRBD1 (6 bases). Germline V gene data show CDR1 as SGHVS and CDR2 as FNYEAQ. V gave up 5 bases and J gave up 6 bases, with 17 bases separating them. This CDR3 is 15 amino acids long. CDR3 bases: TGTGCCAGCAGCCCTCAGGGGATAACTCGCAATGAGCAGTTCTTC. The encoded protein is CASSPQGITRNEQFF.

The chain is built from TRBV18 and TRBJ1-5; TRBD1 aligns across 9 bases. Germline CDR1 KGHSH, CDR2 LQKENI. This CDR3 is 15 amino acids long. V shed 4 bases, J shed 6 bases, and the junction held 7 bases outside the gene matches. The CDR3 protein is CASSLTGGGGQPQHF. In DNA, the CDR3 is TGTGCCAGCTCACTGACAGGGGGTGGAGGTCAGCCCCAGCATTTT.

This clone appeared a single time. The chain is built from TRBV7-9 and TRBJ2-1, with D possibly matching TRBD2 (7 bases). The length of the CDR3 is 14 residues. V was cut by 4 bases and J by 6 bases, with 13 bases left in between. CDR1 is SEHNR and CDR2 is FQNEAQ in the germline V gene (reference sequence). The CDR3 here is CASSSRGRGNEQFF. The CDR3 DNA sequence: TGTGCCAGCAGCTCGCGGGGGCGGGGCAATGAGCAGTTCTTC.

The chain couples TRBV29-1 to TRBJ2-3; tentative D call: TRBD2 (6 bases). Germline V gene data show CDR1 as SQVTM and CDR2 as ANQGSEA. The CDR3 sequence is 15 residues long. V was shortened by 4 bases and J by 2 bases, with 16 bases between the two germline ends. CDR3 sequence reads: CSVVGGGEYTDTQYF. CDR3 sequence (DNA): TGCAGCGTTGTGGGAGGTGGGGAATACACAGATACGCAGTATTTT.

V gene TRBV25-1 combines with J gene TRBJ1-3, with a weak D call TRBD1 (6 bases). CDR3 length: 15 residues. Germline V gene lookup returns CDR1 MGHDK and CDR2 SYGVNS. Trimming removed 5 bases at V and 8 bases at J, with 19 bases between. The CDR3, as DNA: TGTGCCAGCAGTTTTTCCGGGACACACGAGGACACCATATATTTT. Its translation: CASSFSGTHEDTIYF.

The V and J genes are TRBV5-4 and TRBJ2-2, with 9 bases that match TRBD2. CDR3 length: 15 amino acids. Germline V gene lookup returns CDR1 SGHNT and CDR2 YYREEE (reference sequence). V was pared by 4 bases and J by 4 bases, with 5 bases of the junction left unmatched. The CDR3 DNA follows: TGTGCCAGCAGCGAACCAGCGGGGGGCACCGGGGAGCTGTTTTTT. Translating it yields CASSEPAGGTGELFF.

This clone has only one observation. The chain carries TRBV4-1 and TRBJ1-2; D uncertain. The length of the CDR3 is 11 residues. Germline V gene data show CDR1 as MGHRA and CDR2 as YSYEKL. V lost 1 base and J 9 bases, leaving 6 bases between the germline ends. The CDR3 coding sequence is TGCGCCAGCAGCCAAGGTGAGAGCTACACCTTC. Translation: CASSQGESYTF.

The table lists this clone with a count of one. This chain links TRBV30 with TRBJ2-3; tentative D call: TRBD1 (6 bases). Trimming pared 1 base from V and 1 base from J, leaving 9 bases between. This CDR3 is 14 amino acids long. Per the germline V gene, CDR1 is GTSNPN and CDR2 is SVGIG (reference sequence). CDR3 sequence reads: CAWSGRGGTDTQYF. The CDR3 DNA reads TGTGCCTGGAGTGGCAGGGGAGGCACAGATACGCAGTATTTT.

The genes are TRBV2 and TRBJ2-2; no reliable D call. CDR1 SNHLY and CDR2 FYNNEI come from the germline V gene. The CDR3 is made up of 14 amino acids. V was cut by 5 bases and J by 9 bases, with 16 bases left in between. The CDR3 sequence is CASSPQVDGRELFF. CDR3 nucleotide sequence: TGTGCCAGCAGTCCCCAGGTTGACGGAAGGGAGCTGTTTTTT.

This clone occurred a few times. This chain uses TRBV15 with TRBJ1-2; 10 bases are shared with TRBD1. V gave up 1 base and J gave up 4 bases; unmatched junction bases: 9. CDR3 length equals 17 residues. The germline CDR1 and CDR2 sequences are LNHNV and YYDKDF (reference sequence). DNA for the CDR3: TGTGCCACCAGCAGAGCTCCGGGACAGGGGCAAGTCTATGGCTACACCTTC. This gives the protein CATSRAPGQGQVYGYTF.

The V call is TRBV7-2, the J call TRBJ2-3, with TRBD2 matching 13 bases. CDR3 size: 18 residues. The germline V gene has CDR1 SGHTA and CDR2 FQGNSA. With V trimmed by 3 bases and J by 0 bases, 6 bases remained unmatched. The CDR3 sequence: CASSFRTSGGISTDTQYF. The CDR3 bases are TGTGCCAGCAGCTTCCGGACTAGCGGGGGCATTAGCACAGATACGCAGTATTTT. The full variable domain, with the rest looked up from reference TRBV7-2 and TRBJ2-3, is GAGVSQSPSNKVTEKGKDVELRCDPISGHTALYWYRQSLGQGLEFLIYFQGNSAPDKSGLPSDRFSAERTGGSVSTLTIQRTQQEDSAVYLCASSFRTSGGISTDTQYFGPGTRLTVL.

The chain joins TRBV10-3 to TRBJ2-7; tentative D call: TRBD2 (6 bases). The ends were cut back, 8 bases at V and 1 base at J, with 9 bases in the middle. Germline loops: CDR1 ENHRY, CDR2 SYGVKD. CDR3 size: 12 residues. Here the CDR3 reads CAIGGISYEQYF. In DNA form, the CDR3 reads TGTGCCATCGGCGGGATATCCTACGAGCAGTACTTC.

The CDR3 sequence: CASSQSRDQPQHF. DNA for the CDR3: TGTGCCAGCAGCCAAAGTCGGGATCAGCCCCAGCATTTT. V and J are TRBV14 and TRBJ1-5, with D unclear. The CDR3 totals 13 residues. Trimming shortened V by 2 bases and J by 5 bases, and 7 bases separated the two germline ends. CDR1 and CDR2 (germline): SGHDN, FVKESK. Based on the CDR3 plus reference TRBV14 and TRBJ1-5, the full variable domain is EAGVTQFPSHSVIEKGQTVTLRCDPISGHDNLYWYRRVMGKEIKFLLHFVKESKQDESGMPNNRFLAERTGGTYSTLKVQPAELEDSGVYFCASSQSRDQPQHFGDGTRLSIL.

The CDR3 nucleotides read TGTGCCAGCAGCCCAACTAGCCACCGCCCGTTCTTC. This codes for CASSPTSHRPFF. The chain has TRBV3-1 (or the pseudogene TRBV3-2) and TRBJ2-1; maybe TRBD2 (6 bases). Germline V CDR1 and CDR2: LGHDT, YNNKEL (reference sequence). This CDR3 region has 12 residues. Trimming pared 4 bases from V and 15 bases from J, leaving 16 bases between.

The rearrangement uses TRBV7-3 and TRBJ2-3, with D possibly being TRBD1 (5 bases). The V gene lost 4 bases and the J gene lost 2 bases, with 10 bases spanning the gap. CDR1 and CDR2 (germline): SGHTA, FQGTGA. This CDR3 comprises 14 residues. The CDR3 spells CASSSPGNTDTQYF. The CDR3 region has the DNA TGTGCCAGCAGCTCCCCAGGGAACACAGATACGCAGTATTTT.